This is a list of T cell receptor beta chains from one sample in a study of human T cells and chemical hapten exposure. TCRdb recomputed calls from the RACE reads with MiXCR, one row per CDR3 protein. The sample yields more than 300,000 distinct CDR3 sequences, over 5% seen once. The source was whole blood, collected in connection with sensitization to the hapten diphenylcyclopropenone (DPC). The receptors stem from a woman younger than 35 with alopecia areata. Some clones in this sample may be carry-over from other donors' samples. Both conserved end residues are part of each CDR3. A D gene is named only where the DNA matches it firmly. A clone size is listed for some rows: how often the clone was seen (once, few, many), or a class if it is expanded.

V gene: TRBV4-3; J gene: TRBJ2-7; D gene: TRBD2; clone size: many; CDR3 protein: CASSQVLAGSYEQYF; CDR3 DNA: TGCGCCAGCAGCCAAGTACTAGCGGGGTCCTACGAGCAGTACTTC
V gene: TRBV12-3/TRBV12-4; J gene: TRBJ2-2; D gene: TRBD1; clone size: many; CDR3 protein: CASSPLTGRNTGELFF; CDR3 DNA: TGTGCCAGCAGTCCTCTGACAGGGAGGAACACCGGGGAGCTGTTTTTT
V gene: TRBV20-1; J gene: TRBJ1-1; D gene: .; clone size: .; CDR3 protein: CSAIQGFQNTEAFF; CDR3 DNA: TGCAGTGCGATCCAGGGTTTCCAGAACACTGAAGCTTTCTTT
V gene: TRBV6-4; J gene: TRBJ1-1; D gene: .; clone size: many; CDR3 protein: CASSDATNTEAFF; CDR3 DNA: TGTGCCAGCAGTGACGCGACCAACACTGAAGCTTTCTTT
V gene: TRBV5-1; J gene: TRBJ1-5; D gene: .; clone size: .; CDR3 protein: CASSPHPLQPQHF; CDR3 DNA: TGCGCCAGCAGCCCGCATCCCCTCCAGCCCCAGCATTTT
V gene: TRBV5-6; J gene: TRBJ2-5; D gene: TRBD2; clone size: .; CDR3 protein: CASSYAPGRGANQETQYF; CDR3 DNA: TGTGCCAGCAGCTACGCGCCGGGGCGGGGGGCGAACCAAGAGACCCAGTACTTC
V gene: TRBV18; J gene: TRBJ1-4; D gene: .; clone size: many; CDR3 protein: CASLGQRNEKLFF; CDR3 DNA: TGTGCCAGCCTCGGACAGAGGAATGAAAAACTGTTTTTT
V gene: TRBV20-1; J gene: TRBJ1-5; D gene: TRBD1; clone size: many; CDR3 protein: CSAQGQGNQPQHF; CDR3 DNA: TGCAGTGCTCAGGGACAGGGGAATCAGCCCCAGCATTTT
V gene: TRBV2; J gene: TRBJ1-5; D gene: .; clone size: many; CDR3 protein: CASSEVQGSNQPQHF; CDR3 DNA: TGTGCCAGCAGTGAAGTCCAAGGCTCTAATCAGCCCCAGCATTTT
V gene: TRBV10-3; J gene: TRBJ1-1; D gene: TRBD1; clone size: .; CDR3 protein: CAISEYDRATEAFF; CDR3 DNA: TGTGCCATCAGTGAGTACGACAGGGCCACTGAAGCTTTCTTT
V gene: TRBV20-1; J gene: TRBJ2-5; D gene: .; clone size: many; CDR3 protein: CSARVVTGHDTLQETQYF; CDR3 DNA: TGCAGTGCTAGGGTCGTAACGGGACATGATACTCTCCAAGAGACCCAGTACTTC
V gene: TRBV7-2; J gene: TRBJ2-7; D gene: TRBD1; clone size: few; CDR3 protein: CASRAPGQAGEQYF; CDR3 DNA: TGTGCCAGCAGGGCCCCGGGACAGGCTGGCGAGCAGTACTTC
V gene: TRBV4-2; J gene: TRBJ2-7; D gene: TRBD2; clone size: many; CDR3 protein: CASSQELAGAIYEQYF; CDR3 DNA: TGTGCCAGCAGCCAAGAATTAGCGGGGGCGATCTACGAGCAGTACTTC
V gene: TRBV20-1; J gene: TRBJ1-6; D gene: .; clone size: few; CDR3 protein: CSAIKGSYNSPLHF; CDR3 DNA: TGCAGTGCTATCAAAGGCTCCTATAATTCACCCCTCCACTTT
V gene: TRBV6-5; J gene: TRBJ1-1; D gene: TRBD1; clone size: few; CDR3 protein: CASSRSGTANTEAFF; CDR3 DNA: TGTGCCAGCAGTCGCTCCGGGACAGCGAACACTGAAGCTTTCTTT
V gene: TRBV7-2; J gene: TRBJ1-1; D gene: TRBD1; clone size: .; CDR3 protein: CASSTRDRASVGEAFF; CDR3 DNA: TGTGCCAGCAGCACCCGGGACAGGGCGTCAGTGGGTGAAGCTTTCTTT
V gene: TRBV5-6; J gene: TRBJ1-4; D gene: .; clone size: few; CDR3 protein: CASSRQSNEKLFF; CDR3 DNA: TGTGCCAGCAGCCGACAGTCGAATGAAAAACTGTTTTTT
V gene: TRBV7-6; J gene: TRBJ1-1; D gene: .; clone size: many; CDR3 protein: CASSSREGWNTEAFF; CDR3 DNA: TGTGCCAGCAGCTCTCGTGAGGGCTGGAACACTGAAGCTTTCTTT
V gene: TRBV5-1; J gene: TRBJ2-5; D gene: .; clone size: .; CDR3 protein: CASNIIQGLGETQYF; CDR3 DNA: TGCGCCAGCAACATAATACAGGGCCTGGGAGAGACCCAGTACTTC
V gene: TRBV27; J gene: TRBJ2-7; D gene: .; clone size: .; CDR3 protein: CASQGPLYEQYF; CDR3 DNA: TGTGCCAGCCAAGGACCGCTCTACGAGCAGTACTTC
V gene: TRBV2; J gene: TRBJ2-7; D gene: .; clone size: few; CDR3 protein: CASSDGVYTIDEQYF; CDR3 DNA: TGTGCCAGCAGTGATGGGGTTTACACTATCGACGAGCAGTACTTC
V gene: TRBV10-3; J gene: TRBJ2-7; D gene: .; clone size: many; CDR3 protein: CAISESGKSSYEQYF; CDR3 DNA: TGTGCCATCAGTGAGTCGGGGAAGAGCTCCTACGAGCAGTACTTC
V gene: TRBV6-2/TRBV6-3; J gene: TRBJ2-3; D gene: .; clone size: few; CDR3 protein: CASSVTSLRTDTQYF; CDR3 DNA: TGTGCCAGCAGTGTGACTAGTCTACGCACAGATACGCAGTATTTT
V gene: TRBV10-3; J gene: TRBJ2-2; D gene: .; clone size: few; CDR3 protein: CASRLSDRLTGELFF; CDR3 DNA: TGTGCCTCGAGGCTGTCGGACAGACTCACCGGGGAGCTGTTTTTT
V gene: TRBV7-3; J gene: TRBJ2-2; D gene: TRBD1; clone size: many; CDR3 protein: CASSLLDRATGELFF; CDR3 DNA: TGTGCCAGCAGCTTATTGGACAGGGCTACCGGGGAGCTGTTTTTT
V gene: TRBV28; J gene: TRBJ2-6; D gene: .; clone size: .; CDR3 protein: CDSSPAPGPSGANVLTF; CDR3 DNA: TGTGACAGCAGTCCAGCCCCTGGGCCCTCTGGGGCCAACGTCCTGACTTTC
V gene: TRBV6-5; J gene: TRBJ1-5; D gene: .; clone size: many; CDR3 protein: CASRPPGRSNQPQHF; CDR3 DNA: TGTGCCAGCAGGCCCCCGGGACGGAGCAATCAGCCCCAGCATTTT
V gene: TRBV29-1; J gene: TRBJ1-4; D gene: TRBD1; clone size: many; CDR3 protein: CSVQGARAEKLFF; CDR3 DNA: TGCAGCGTTCAGGGGGCCCGAGCGGAAAAACTGTTTTTT
V gene: TRBV29-1; J gene: TRBJ2-1; D gene: .; clone size: many; CDR3 protein: CSVAIYNEQFF; CDR3 DNA: TGCAGCGTGGCAATATACAATGAGCAGTTCTTC